A selection of T cell receptor beta chains follows, all from one sample in a study of beta chain features in type 1 diabetes. Produced via immunoSEQ multiplex PCR; TCRdb's table is partial and in-frame only. The sample consists of a few hundred thousand clones, approximately 9.9% of them appearing once. The sequencing sample was made of naive CD4+ T cells from blood. These receptors originate from a woman between 25 and 40 years old in good health. Both conserved end residues are part of each CDR3. D genes are given only for firm matches. The size field is filled for only some rows; it gives once, few, many or a size class.

v_call: TRBV7-9; j_call: TRBJ1-4; d_call: TRBD1; clone_size: -; cdr3_aa: CASSLGDRLNEKLFF; cdr3_nt: TGTGCCAGCAGCTTGGGGGACAGGCTGAATGAAAAACTGTTTTTT
v_call: TRBV28; j_call: TRBJ2-5; d_call: TRBD2; clone_size: few; cdr3_aa: CASSLAGGQETQYF; cdr3_nt: TGTGCCAGCAGTTTAGCGGGAGGGCAGGAGACCCAGTACTTC
v_call: TRBV7-9; j_call: TRBJ2-1; d_call: TRBD1; clone_size: few; cdr3_aa: CASSFQGASLEQFF; cdr3_nt: TGTGCCAGCAGCTTTCAGGGGGCGTCATTGGAGCAGTTCTTC
v_call: TRBV6-4; j_call: TRBJ2-1; d_call: TRBD2; clone_size: -; cdr3_aa: CASSEASGRGNEQFF; cdr3_nt: TGTGCCAGCAGTGAGGCTAGCGGGAGGGGTAATGAGCAGTTCTTC
v_call: TRBV28; j_call: TRBJ1-2; d_call: -; clone_size: -; cdr3_aa: CASSFRQGVIGYTF; cdr3_nt: TGTGCCAGCAGTTTCCGGCAGGGTGTTATCGGCTACACCTTC
v_call: TRBV6-6; j_call: TRBJ2-7; d_call: -; clone_size: few; cdr3_aa: CASSTGNYEQYF; cdr3_nt: TGTGCCAGCAGTACCGGGAACTACGAGCAGTACTTC
v_call: TRBV30; j_call: TRBJ2-5; d_call: -; clone_size: -; cdr3_aa: CAWSGSDAETQYF; cdr3_nt: TGTGCCTGGAGTGGTAGCGACGCAGAGACCCAGTACTTC
v_call: TRBV19; j_call: TRBJ2-7; d_call: -; clone_size: -; cdr3_aa: CASSTTAVGPYEQYF; cdr3_nt: TGTGCCAGTAGTACCACAGCCGTTGGGCCCTACGAGCAGTACTTC
v_call: TRBV29-1; j_call: TRBJ2-5; d_call: -; clone_size: few; cdr3_aa: CSALRPEETQYF; cdr3_nt: TGCAGCGCTCTCAGGCCTGAAGAGACCCAGTACTTC
v_call: TRBV9; j_call: TRBJ1-1; d_call: -; clone_size: -; cdr3_aa: CASSQGVTEAFF; cdr3_nt: TGTGCCAGCAGCCAAGGGGTAACTGAAGCTTTCTTT
v_call: TRBV25-1; j_call: TRBJ2-3; d_call: -; clone_size: -; cdr3_aa: CASSEGWGETYTDTQYF; cdr3_nt: TGTGCCAGCAGTGAAGGATGGGGGGAAACTTACACAGATACGCAGTATTTT
v_call: TRBV19; j_call: TRBJ2-5; d_call: TRBD2; clone_size: few; cdr3_aa: CASSGTGGSFETQYF; cdr3_nt: TGTGCCAGTAGTGGGACCGGCGGGAGTTTCGAGACCCAGTACTTC
v_call: TRBV7-2; j_call: TRBJ2-5; d_call: TRBD2; clone_size: few; cdr3_aa: CASKPSGQETQYF; cdr3_nt: TGTGCCAGCAAACCTAGCGGGCAAGAGACCCAGTACTTC
v_call: TRBV14; j_call: TRBJ2-1; d_call: TRBD2; clone_size: few; cdr3_aa: CASSLLAGGIYEQFF; cdr3_nt: TGTGCCAGCAGCCTGCTAGCGGGAGGAATCTATGAGCAGTTCTTC
v_call: TRBV28; j_call: TRBJ2-7; d_call: -; clone_size: few; cdr3_aa: CASSSPDGRTVYEQYF; cdr3_nt: TGTGCCAGCAGCTCCCCCGACGGCCGGACAGTCTACGAGCAGTACTTC
v_call: TRBV9; j_call: TRBJ2-1; d_call: -; clone_size: few; cdr3_aa: CASSVIGSSSYNEQFF; cdr3_nt: TGTGCCAGCAGCGTAATCGGGAGTAGTTCCTACAATGAGCAGTTCTTC
v_call: TRBV7-9; j_call: TRBJ2-2; d_call: TRBD2; clone_size: few; cdr3_aa: CASSPSSGGPNTGELFF; cdr3_nt: TGTGCCAGCAGCCCGTCTAGCGGAGGTCCGAACACCGGGGAGCTGTTTTTT
v_call: TRBV18; j_call: TRBJ1-1; d_call: -; clone_size: -; cdr3_aa: CASSPLASPRTEAFF; cdr3_nt: TGTGCCAGCTCACCCCTTGCCTCTCCGCGGACTGAAGCTTTCTTT
v_call: TRBV27; j_call: TRBJ2-7; d_call: TRBD2; clone_size: few; cdr3_aa: CASSFSGGLAGAYEQYF; cdr3_nt: TGTGCCAGCAGTTTCTCGGGGGGGCTAGCGGGAGCCTACGAGCAGTACTTC
v_call: TRBV6-6; j_call: TRBJ2-7; d_call: TRBD1; clone_size: -; cdr3_aa: CASSHQLRGQSYEQYF; cdr3_nt: TGTGCCAGCAGTCACCAACTCAGGGGGCAATCCTACGAGCAGTACTTC
v_call: TRBV4-3; j_call: TRBJ2-3; d_call: TRBD2; clone_size: -; cdr3_aa: CASSQDRGSGRTDTQYF; cdr3_nt: TGCGCCAGCAGCCAAGATCGCGGTAGCGGGCGCACAGATACGCAGTATTTT
v_call: TRBV7-2; j_call: TRBJ2-1; d_call: TRBD2; clone_size: -; cdr3_aa: CASSLVGRALFF; cdr3_nt: TGTGCCAGCAGCTTAGTCGGGAGGGCCTTATTCTTC
v_call: TRBV27; j_call: TRBJ2-5; d_call: TRBD2; clone_size: -; cdr3_aa: CASSPWAGGSQETQYF; cdr3_nt: TGTGCCAGCAGTCCTTGGGCGGGAGGTTCCCAAGAGACCCAGTACTTC
v_call: TRBV28; j_call: TRBJ1-5; d_call: TRBD1; clone_size: -; cdr3_aa: CASRQPGQGFNQPQHF; cdr3_nt: TGTGCCAGCAGGCAACCGGGACAGGGCTTCAATCAGCCCCAGCATTTT
v_call: TRBV10-3; j_call: TRBJ1-5; d_call: -; clone_size: few; cdr3_aa: CATGTGNYQPQHF; cdr3_nt: TGTGCCACCGGAACAGGGAATTATCAGCCCCAGCATTTT
v_call: TRBV6-5; j_call: TRBJ2-7; d_call: TRBD2; clone_size: few; cdr3_aa: CASTGLADEQYF; cdr3_nt: TGTGCCAGCACCGGACTAGCGGACGAGCAGTACTTC
v_call: TRBV5-5; j_call: TRBJ2-3; d_call: -; clone_size: few; cdr3_aa: CASTFGQSFPDTQYF; cdr3_nt: TGTGCCAGCACCTTTGGGCAGTCTTTCCCAGATACGCAGTATTTT